This T cell receptor beta chain was identified during a study of T cell responses to AZD1222 COVID-19 vaccine. The CDR3 has 16 amino acids. Trimming took 5 bases from V and 0 from J; bases not matched to a gene: 7. Per germline, CDR1 SEHNR and CDR2 FQNEAQ (reference sequence). Sequencing used immunoSEQ multiplex PCR; TCRdb keeps in-frame clones, though not all of them. The repertoire holds 130,000 to 150,000 clones, with around 90% as singletons. The sample in question was peripheral blood, obtained on day 0 of AZD1222 vaccination. The receptor was isolated from an adult in good health. The chain has TRBV7-9 and TRBJ1-1; 9 nucleotides align to TRBD1. Written as DNA, the CDR3 is TGTGCCAGCAGCCCGCGGGACAGGGCCTTGAACACTGAAGCTTTCTTT. Residues: CASSPRDRALNTEAFF.